This TCR beta chain appears in the sequencing data of a study of cytomegalovirus exposure and HLA in healthy donors. Participants comprised healthy donors of bone marrow. Study-level findings and limits: Earlier analysis looked at TCR beta V segments, and most were productive about 87% or about 30% of the time. Later on, a genetic analysis was performed. It linked a missense variant in DCLRE1C with V- and J-gene trimming of TCR beta.

The PCR contained 60 Vbeta and 13 Jbeta primers. Using immunoSEQ multiplex PCR, the repertoire was profiled, and TCRdb retains in-frame clones only, with some absent. The sample yields some 210,000 clones, 75% to 90% seen once. Per germline, CDR1 SGHNT and CDR2 YENEEA. CDR3 size: 14 residues. After removal of 5 bases from V and 4 bases from J, the junction contained 1 base not matched to a gene. Details on this clone: What it binds is unknown.

This receptor was identified in a man younger than 45 in good health and CMV-seronegative. V gene TRBV11-3 combines with J gene TRBJ2-5, with 13 bases fitting TRBD2. Sequences were obtained from PBMCs. CDR3 coding DNA: TGTGCCAGCAGCACTAGCGGGGGGGCAGAGACCCAGTACTTC. Translating it yields CASSTSGGAETQYF.